Listed below are T cell receptor beta chains from one sample, sequenced in a study of blood T cell repertoires in COVID-19. The data were produced by immunoSEQ multiplex PCR, yet TCRdb's version contains in-frame clones alone and is incomplete. The sample holds roughly 230,000 clones, 80% to 85% seen once. Sequencing was carried out using PBMCs or T cells enriched from blood (not recorded which). The receptors come from a man aged 50-60 years who had recovered from COVID-19. The CDR3 runs from the conserved cysteine through the conserved F or W. Each record gives: CDR3 protein, J gene, V gene.

CDR3 protein: CASSPRDTINSPLHF
J gene: TRBJ1-6
V gene: TRBV5-5

CDR3 protein: CASSNADHKGEPNRDTQYF
J gene: TRBJ2-3
V gene: TRBV4-2

CDR3 protein: CASREDRGYTEAFF
J gene: TRBJ1-1
V gene: TRBV5-1

CDR3 protein: CASSHRVGNTEAFF
J gene: TRBJ1-1
V gene: TRBV14

CDR3 protein: CASSLSIAGQGSTDTQYF
J gene: TRBJ2-3
V gene: TRBV27

CDR3 protein: CASSRDSLNQPQHF
J gene: TRBJ1-5
V gene: TRBV6-5

CDR3 protein: CASSPRGRGSNQPQHF
J gene: TRBJ1-5
V gene: TRBV18

CDR3 protein: CATSDDREPEAFF
J gene: TRBJ1-1
V gene: TRBV24-1

CDR3 protein: CASSRLTSGMLPEQYF
J gene: TRBJ2-7
V gene: TRBV11-2

CDR3 protein: CASGMDTQYF
J gene: TRBJ2-3
V gene: TRBV28

CDR3 protein: CATSDPDRDYNEQFF
J gene: TRBJ2-1
V gene: TRBV24-1

CDR3 protein: CASSPRGSHQETQYF
J gene: TRBJ2-5
V gene: TRBV13

CDR3 protein: CASSLEYSPGEPQHF
J gene: TRBJ1-5
V gene: TRBV11-2

CDR3 protein: CASSLSGNSGYTF
J gene: TRBJ1-2
V gene: TRBV12-3/TRBV12-4

CDR3 protein: CASSTGVTETQYF
J gene: TRBJ2-5
V gene: TRBV7-3

CDR3 protein: CAIAGAMVKSSYEQYF
J gene: TRBJ2-7
V gene: TRBV10-3

CDR3 protein: CASSLDVLNTEAFF
J gene: TRBJ1-1
V gene: TRBV6-5

CDR3 protein: CASTSLGGRSYNEQFF
J gene: TRBJ2-1
V gene: TRBV28

CDR3 protein: CSAVTGYTEAFF
J gene: TRBJ1-1
V gene: TRBV29-1

CDR3 protein: CASSVDGLRFYEQYF
J gene: TRBJ2-7
V gene: TRBV2

CDR3 protein: CSVRRGASTDTQYF
J gene: TRBJ2-3
V gene: TRBV29-1

CDR3 protein: CASGLSTAALALTF
J gene: TRBJ2-6
V gene: TRBV12-5

CDR3 protein: CSVEGGGGNEQFF
J gene: TRBJ2-1
V gene: TRBV29-1

CDR3 protein: CASRTDSQISYEQYF
J gene: TRBJ2-7
V gene: TRBV27

CDR3 protein: CASSGEGSGLKTQYF
J gene: TRBJ2-5
V gene: TRBV27

CDR3 protein: CASSPDRLSPLHF
J gene: TRBJ1-6
V gene: TRBV12-3/TRBV12-4

CDR3 protein: CASSLARLAPYNEQFF
J gene: TRBJ2-1
V gene: TRBV7-9

CDR3 protein: CASNEGGEQYF
J gene: TRBJ2-7
V gene: TRBV28

CDR3 protein: CASSLEGSGNTIYF
J gene: TRBJ1-3
V gene: TRBV5-1

CDR3 protein: CASSRDSTYEQYF
J gene: TRBJ2-7
V gene: TRBV19

CDR3 protein: CASSQVGTRAFF
J gene: TRBJ1-1
V gene: TRBV4-3

CDR3 protein: CASRGVGTEAFF
J gene: TRBJ1-1
V gene: TRBV3-1/TRBV3-2

CDR3 protein: CASSLDGGNYGYTF
J gene: TRBJ1-2
V gene: TRBV7-9

CDR3 protein: CASSYWTGGGNEQFF
J gene: TRBJ2-1
V gene: TRBV6-5

CDR3 protein: CASSPPGGGGTDTQYF
J gene: TRBJ2-3
V gene: TRBV5-6

CDR3 protein: CASSEAASYNEQFF
J gene: TRBJ2-1
V gene: TRBV10-2